Listed below are T cell receptor beta chains from one sample, sequenced in a study of blood T cell repertoires in COVID-19. Method: immunoSEQ multiplex PCR; TCRdb's copy keeps in-frame clones and lacks some. The sample includes about 63,000 clones, approximately 88% of them seen just once. Sample: peripheral blood. The source is a human donor in a cohort sampled during active COVID-19. The CDR3 runs from the conserved cysteine through the conserved F or W. D genes are given only for firm matches. Where a row states a size, it is once, few, many or the class of an expanded clone; other rows omit it.

>TRBV21-1|-|TRBJ1-1|-
TGTGCCAGCGGATTCTTTACAGGGTTGAACACTGAAGCTTTCTTT
CASGFFTGLNTEAFF
>TRBV5-1|-|TRBJ2-6|TRBD1
TGCGCCAGCACCCGTCGAGGACAGGGGCAAACTGGGGCCAACGTCCTGACTTTC
CASTRRGQGQTGANVLTF
>TRBV19|-|TRBJ2-1|TRBD2
TGTGCCAGTAGTCCGGTCTCGGGGGGGACAACCTACAATGAGCAGTTCTTC
CASSPVSGGTTYNEQFF
>TRBV7-6|-|TRBJ2-1|TRBD2
TGTGCCAGCAGCTTATCCCGGACTAGCGCGGCTGAGCAGTTCTTC
CASSLSRTSAAEQFF
>TRBV3-1/TRBV3-2|-|TRBJ1-3|-
TGTGCCAGCAGCCAAGCCAGGGTAGGAAACACCATATATTTT
CASSQARVGNTIYF
>TRBV3-1/TRBV3-2|-|TRBJ1-1|TRBD1
TGTGCCAGCAGCCAGCAAAACAGGGGGCGGACTGAAGCTTTCTTT
CASSQQNRGRTEAFF
>TRBV7-2|medium-sized|TRBJ2-7|TRBD2
TGTGCCAGCAGCCGCACGGGGGGTAGCGGTTACGAGCAGTACTTC
CASSRTGGSGYEQYF
>TRBV5-1|-|TRBJ2-1|TRBD2
TGCGCCAGCAGCCCCTGGACTAGCGGGGGGGCCAATTTATTCTTCTTC
CASSPWTSGGANLFFF
>TRBV19|-|TRBJ2-5|TRBD1
TGTGCCAGTAGTCCAGGACAGGGGGGGACATATCAAGAGACCCAGTACTTC
CASSPGQGGTYQETQYF
>TRBV6-6|-|TRBJ2-2|-
TGTGCCAGCACCAAGGAGGGGAACACCGGGGAGCTGTTTTTT
CASTKEGNTGELFF
>TRBV28|-|TRBJ2-7|TRBD2
TGTGCCAGCAGTTCTAGCGGGAGGGCCCCTTTATTC
CASSSSGRAPLF
>TRBV19|-|TRBJ2-2|-
TGTGCCAGTAGTATACCAGGCACCGGGGAGCTGTTTTTT
CASSIPGTGELFF
>TRBV6-4|-|TRBJ1-2|TRBD1
TGTGCCAGCAGTGGTACAGGGGCCGGAGATGGCTACACCTTC
CASSGTGAGDGYTF
>TRBV18|once|TRBJ2-2|-
TGTGCCAGCTCACCGAAGTACAGCACCGGGGAGCTGTTTTTT
CASSPKYSTGELFF
>TRBV9|-|TRBJ1-1|-
TGTGCCAGCAGCACAGACACCAGGGTGGGCACTGAAGCTTTCTTT
CASSTDTRVGTEAFF
>TRBV2|-|TRBJ1-1|-
TGTGCCAGCAGTGAAGGTACAGGGAACACTGAAGCTTTCTTT
CASSEGTGNTEAFF
>TRBV28|-|TRBJ1-4|-
TGTGCCAGCAGTTCCACCCTCGTGCCCCGGGAAAAACTGTTTTTT
CASSSTLVPREKLFF